Below, 11 T cell receptor beta chains from the same sample are listed, as sequenced in a study of early T cells in non-severe SARS-CoV-2 infection. MiXCR was run by TCRdb on the 5' RACE reads, yielding one entry per CDR3 protein. The table has over 45,000 distinct CDR3 sequences, 10% to 13% seen once; the top ten hold 6.5%. The sample was whole blood. These receptors all come from an adult who was a healthcare worker with PCR-confirmed SARS-CoV-2 infection or an uninfected control (not recorded which).

This clonotype was picked up a small number of times. J is TRBJ2-1 and V is TRBV20-1; 9 bases align to TRBD1. J was trimmed by 7 bases and V by 3 bases; bases with no gene match: 7. CDR3 length: 14 amino acids. Germline-derived CDR1 and CDR2 are DFQATT and SNEGSKA (reference sequence). The CDR3 reads CSASNRGRGNEQFF. The CDR3 DNA follows: TGCAGTGCTAGTAACAGGGGGCGGGGAAATGAGCAGTTCTTC.

A few counts support this clonotype. The gene calls are TRBV5-6 and TRBJ2-3, with D perhaps matching TRBD1 (6 bases). There are 13 residues in the CDR3. Germline V lookup: CDR1 SGHDT, CDR2 YYEEEE. Between the trimmed V and J ends, which lost 3 bases and 1 base, there was a span of 6 bases. The CDR3 sequence is CASSYRGTDTQYF. CDR3 nucleotides: TGTGCCAGCAGCTACAGGGGCACAGATACGCAGTATTTT.

This clonotype has a count of ten or more. The genes are TRBV7-2 and TRBJ2-3; D gene unclear. CDR1 is SGHTA and CDR2 is FQGNSA in the germline V gene. V was trimmed by 3 bases and J by 3 bases, leaving 13 bases between them. The CDR3 is 15 residues long. CDR3 nucleotide sequence: TGTGCCAGCAGCTTCCCAAGAACCCAAACAGATACGCAGTATTTT. Translated, it gives CASSFPRTQTDTQYF.

This clonotype was observed a few times. The chain combines TRBV21-1 with TRBJ2-7; TRBD2 is taken as the D call from the table, unchecked against the DNA. TRBV21-1 constitutes a pseudogene. This CDR3 has 17 amino acids. DNA for the CDR3: TGTGCCAGCAGCCGGAGTCCCGGACTAGCGGGAGGGAGCGAGCAGTACTTC. Its translation is CASSRSPGLAGGSEQYF.

V usage is TRBV5-1 and J usage is TRBJ1-1; D possibly corresponds to TRBD1 (6 bases). Between the trimmed V and J ends, which lost 2 bases and 4 bases, there was a span of 15 bases. Germline V gives CDR1 SGHRS, CDR2 YFSETQ. The CDR3 spans 15 residues. The CDR3 here is CASSFFGGFGTEAFF. CDR3 nucleotide sequence: TGCGCCAGCAGCTTTTTCGGGGGCTTTGGCACTGAAGCTTTCTTT.

This clonotype was picked up many times. The V gene is TRBV5-5, the J gene TRBJ2-1; the match to TRBD1 covers 12 bases. Germline V CDR1 and CDR2: SGHKS, YYEKEE (reference sequence). CDR3 length: 17 amino acids. J lost 6 bases, V lost 3 bases, and 10 bases had no gene match. CDR3 region: CASSWTPGQGASNEQFF. Here the CDR3 DNA reads TGTGCCAGCAGCTGGACCCCGGGACAGGGGGCATCCAATGAGCAGTTCTTC.

This chain joins TRBV20-1 and TRBJ2-3; 14 nucleotides agree with TRBD2. CDR1 and CDR2 (germline): DFQATT, SNEGSKA (reference sequence). V trimming: 3 bases; J trimming: 2 bases; junction bases outside the gene matches: 4. This CDR3 region has 16 residues. CDR3 sequence reads: CSASQGLAGATDTQYF. The CDR3 DNA is TGCAGTGCTAGCCAGGGACTAGCGGGGGCCACAGATACGCAGTATTTT.

This clonotype came up many times. V is TRBV6-1 and J is TRBJ2-7; D might be TRBD1 (6 bases). The germline V gene has CDR1 MNHNS and CDR2 SASEGT. This CDR3 has 12 residues. Trimming took off 2 bases at V and 6 bases at J, with 8 bases between the two ends. This chain's CDR3 is CASSEQGFEQYF. The CDR3 DNA follows: TGTGCCAGCAGTGAACAGGGGTTCGAGCAGTACTTC.

The chain uses TRBV12-3 or TRBV12-4 and TRBJ2-7, with D hard to call. The V and J ends lost 2 bases and 9 bases respectively, with 11 bases between them. CDR3 size: 12 residues. For the CDR3, the DNA is TGTGCCAGCAGTTTACTGGAGACTGTGCAGTACTTC. This gives the protein CASSLLETVQYF.

This clonotype occurred a few times. V and J are TRBV3-1 and TRBJ2-3; no clear D. Germline lookup yields CDR1 LGHDT and CDR2 YNNKEL (reference sequence). The CDR3 is 13 residues long. Trimming removed 1 base from V and 5 bases from J, with 7 bases in between. The DNA for the CDR3 is TGTGCCAGCAGCCAAGGATTGGGAGATACGCAGTATTTT. As protein: CASSQGLGDTQYF.

The chain is built from TRBV3-1 and TRBJ1-1; tentative D call: TRBD1 (5 bases). Looked up from germline, CDR1 is LGHDT and CDR2 is YNNKEL (reference sequence). V lost 2 bases, J lost 3 bases, and 16 bases lay in between. There are 16 residues in the CDR3. The chain's CDR3 is CASSQLLPGRHTEAFF. The CDR3 DNA reads as TGTGCCAGCAGCCAACTCCTCCCGGGGCGGCACACTGAAGCTTTCTTT.